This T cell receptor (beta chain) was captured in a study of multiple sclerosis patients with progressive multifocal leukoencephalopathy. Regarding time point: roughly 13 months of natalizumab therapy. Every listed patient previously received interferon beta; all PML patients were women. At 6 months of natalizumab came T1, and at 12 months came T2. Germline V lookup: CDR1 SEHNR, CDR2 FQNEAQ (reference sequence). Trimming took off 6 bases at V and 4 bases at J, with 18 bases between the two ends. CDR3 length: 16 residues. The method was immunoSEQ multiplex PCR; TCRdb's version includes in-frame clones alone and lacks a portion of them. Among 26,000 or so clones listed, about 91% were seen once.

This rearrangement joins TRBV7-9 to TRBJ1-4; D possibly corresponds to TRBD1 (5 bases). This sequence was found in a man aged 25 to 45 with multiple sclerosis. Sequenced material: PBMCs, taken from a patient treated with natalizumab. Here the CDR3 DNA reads TGTGCCAGCAGACCGAAAGACAGCCTTAATAATGAAAAACTGTTTTTT. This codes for CASRPKDSLNNEKLFF.